This T cell receptor beta chain stems from a study of T cells after yellow fever vaccination. The CDR3 covers 13 residues. Germline assignment: CDR1 SQVTM and CDR2 ANQGSEA. The V segment lost 2 bases and the J segment 4 bases; nucleotides outside the gene matches: 1. Using its own MiXCR run on the 5' RACE reads, TCRdb lists one record per CDR3 protein. This sample has some 400,000 distinct CDR3 sequences, with about 6% found just once. The rearrangement joins TRBV29-1 to TRBJ1-1; 10 nucleotides agree with TRBD1. Sequences were derived from PBMCs, sampled 5 days after the yellow fever booster vaccination. This TCR came from a man aged 25-40 years who received the YFV17D yellow fever vaccine. The CDR3 coding sequence is TGCAGCGTTGAACGACAGGGGGCCACTGAAGCTTTCTTT. This codes for CSVERQGATEAFF.